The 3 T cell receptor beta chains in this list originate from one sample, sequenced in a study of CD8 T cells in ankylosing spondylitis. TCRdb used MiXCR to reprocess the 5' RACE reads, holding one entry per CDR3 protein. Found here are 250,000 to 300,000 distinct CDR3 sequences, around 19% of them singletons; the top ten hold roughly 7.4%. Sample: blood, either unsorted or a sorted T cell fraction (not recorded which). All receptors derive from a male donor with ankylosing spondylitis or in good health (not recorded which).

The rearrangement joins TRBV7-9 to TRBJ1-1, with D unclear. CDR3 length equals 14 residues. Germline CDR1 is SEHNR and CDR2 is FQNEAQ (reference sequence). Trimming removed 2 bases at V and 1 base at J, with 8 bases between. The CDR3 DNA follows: TGTGCCAGCAGCTTAAAGGCGTCGAACACTGAAGCTTTCTTT. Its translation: CASSLKASNTEAFF.

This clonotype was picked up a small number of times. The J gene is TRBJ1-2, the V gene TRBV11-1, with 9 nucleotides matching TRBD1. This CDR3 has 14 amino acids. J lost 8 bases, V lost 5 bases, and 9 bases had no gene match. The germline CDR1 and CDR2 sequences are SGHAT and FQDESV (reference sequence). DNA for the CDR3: TGTGCCAGCAGCCCCCGGGACAGGGCTGGCGGCTACACCTTC. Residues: CASSPRDRAGGYTF.

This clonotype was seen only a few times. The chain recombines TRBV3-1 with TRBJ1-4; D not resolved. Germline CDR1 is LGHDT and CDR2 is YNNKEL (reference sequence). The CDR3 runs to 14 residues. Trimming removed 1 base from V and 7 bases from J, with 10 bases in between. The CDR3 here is CASSQGEVVEKLFF. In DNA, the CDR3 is TGTGCCAGCAGCCAAGGAGAAGTCGTTGAAAAACTGTTTTTT.